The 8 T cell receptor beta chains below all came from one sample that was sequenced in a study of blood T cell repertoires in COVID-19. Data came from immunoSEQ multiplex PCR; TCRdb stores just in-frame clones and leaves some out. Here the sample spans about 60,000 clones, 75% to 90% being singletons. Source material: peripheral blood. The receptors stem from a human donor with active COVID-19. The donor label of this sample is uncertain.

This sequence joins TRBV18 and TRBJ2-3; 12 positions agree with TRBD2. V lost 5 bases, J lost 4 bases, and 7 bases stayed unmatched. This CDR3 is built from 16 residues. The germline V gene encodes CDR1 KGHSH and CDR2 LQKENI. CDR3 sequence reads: CASSTLAGGRSDTQYF. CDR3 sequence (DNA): TGTGCCAGCTCAACTCTAGCGGGGGGGCGTTCAGATACGCAGTATTTT.

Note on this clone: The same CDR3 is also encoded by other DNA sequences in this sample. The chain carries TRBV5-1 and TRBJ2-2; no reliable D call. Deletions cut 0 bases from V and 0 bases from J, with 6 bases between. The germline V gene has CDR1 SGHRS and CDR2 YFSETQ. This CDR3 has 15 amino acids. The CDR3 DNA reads TGCGCCAGCAGCTTGGGGGCAGCGAACACCGGGGAGCTGTTTTTT. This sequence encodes CASSLGAANTGELFF.

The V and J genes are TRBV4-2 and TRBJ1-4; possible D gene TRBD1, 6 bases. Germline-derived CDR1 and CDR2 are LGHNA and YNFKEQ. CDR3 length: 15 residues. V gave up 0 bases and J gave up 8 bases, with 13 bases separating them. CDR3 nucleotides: TGTGCCAGCAGCCAAGAGGGCAGGGGTGGGGAAAAACTGTTTTTT. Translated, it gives CASSQEGRGGEKLFF.

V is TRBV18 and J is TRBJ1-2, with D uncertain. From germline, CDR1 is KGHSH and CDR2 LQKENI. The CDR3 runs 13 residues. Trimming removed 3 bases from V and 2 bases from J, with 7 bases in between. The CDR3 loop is CASSPGQNYGYTF. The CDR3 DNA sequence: TGTGCCAGCTCACCGGGCCAGAACTATGGCTACACCTTC.

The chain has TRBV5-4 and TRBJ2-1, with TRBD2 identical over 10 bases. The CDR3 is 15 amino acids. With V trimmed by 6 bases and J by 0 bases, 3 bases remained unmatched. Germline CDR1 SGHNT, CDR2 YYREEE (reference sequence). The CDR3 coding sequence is TGTGCCAGCATCCCTAGCGGGAGCTCCTACAATGAGCAGTTCTTC. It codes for CASIPSGSSYNEQFF.

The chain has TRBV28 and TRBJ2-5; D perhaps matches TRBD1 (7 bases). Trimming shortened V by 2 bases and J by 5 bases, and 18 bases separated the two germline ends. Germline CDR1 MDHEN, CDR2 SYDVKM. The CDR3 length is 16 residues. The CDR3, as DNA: TGTGCCAGCAGTTTAAGCCCAGGGGGGCTCGGGGAGACCCAGTACTTC. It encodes CASSLSPGGLGETQYF.

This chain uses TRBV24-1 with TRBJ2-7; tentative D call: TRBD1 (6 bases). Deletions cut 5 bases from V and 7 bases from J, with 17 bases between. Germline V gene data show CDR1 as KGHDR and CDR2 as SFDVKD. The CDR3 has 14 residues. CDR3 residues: CATSGRQGWFEQYF. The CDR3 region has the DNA TGTGCCACCAGTGGCCGGCAGGGGTGGTTTGAGCAGTACTTC.

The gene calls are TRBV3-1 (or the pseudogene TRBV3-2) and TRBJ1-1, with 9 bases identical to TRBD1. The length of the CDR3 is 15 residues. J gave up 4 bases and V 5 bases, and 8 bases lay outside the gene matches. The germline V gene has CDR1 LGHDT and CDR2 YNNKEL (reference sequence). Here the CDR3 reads CASSELQGAGTEAFF. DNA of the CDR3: TGTGCCAGCAGCGAGCTACAGGGGGCTGGCACTGAAGCTTTCTTT.